The entry that follows covers one TCR beta chain sequence. Its antigen is unidentified. These data originate in a study of beta chain features in type 1 diabetes. Study findings and constraints: TCRB CDR3s were moderately but significantly shorter in Type 1 diabetes patients in all four CD4+ subsets. Within the patient group, naive, central memory and Treg TCRB repertoires appeared more similar to each other than within healthy donors. Fewer junction insertions and more nucleotide deletions appeared in type 1 diabetes patients. The question of HLA type influencing TCRB rearrangement was one that remained unresolved here.

TCRB transcripts that were expressed got sequenced, as all of the isolated RNA had been reverse transcribed. Sequencing was performed with immunoSEQ multiplex PCR; in TCRdb, only in-frame clones are kept and a portion is missing. Altogether about 210,000 clones are present, about 11% being singletons, with the ten largest covering less than 1.5%. Trimming removed 3 bases at V and 4 bases at J, with 12 bases between. Germline lookup yields CDR1 GTSNPN and CDR2 SVGIG (reference sequence). The CDR3 loop spans 14 amino acids. This receptor was taken from a man aged 18 to 29 in good health. The sequenced sample consisted of central memory CD4+ T cells from blood. The V and J genes are TRBV30 and TRBJ2-2; D may be TRBD1 (5 bases). The CDR3 nucleotides are TGTGCCTGGAGGGGTGCAGGGCGCACCGGGGAGCTGTTTTTT. Its protein is CAWRGAGRTGELFF.